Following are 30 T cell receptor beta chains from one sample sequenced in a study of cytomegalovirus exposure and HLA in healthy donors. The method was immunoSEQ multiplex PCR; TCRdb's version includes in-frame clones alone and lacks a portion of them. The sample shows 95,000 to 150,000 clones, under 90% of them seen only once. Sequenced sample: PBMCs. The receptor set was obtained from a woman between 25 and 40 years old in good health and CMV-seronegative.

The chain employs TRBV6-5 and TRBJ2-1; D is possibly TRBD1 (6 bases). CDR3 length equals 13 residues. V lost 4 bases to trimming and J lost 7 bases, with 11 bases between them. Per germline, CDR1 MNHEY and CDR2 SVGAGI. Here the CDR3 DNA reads TGTGCCAGCAGTTCCTCACAGGGTAATGAGCAGTTCTTC. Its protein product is CASSSSQGNEQFF.

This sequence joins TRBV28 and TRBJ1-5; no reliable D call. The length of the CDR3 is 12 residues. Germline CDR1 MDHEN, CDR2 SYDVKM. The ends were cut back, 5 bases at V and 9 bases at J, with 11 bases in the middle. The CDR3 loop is CASSPLERPQHF. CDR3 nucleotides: TGTGCCAGCAGTCCTCTAGAAAGGCCCCAGCATTTT.

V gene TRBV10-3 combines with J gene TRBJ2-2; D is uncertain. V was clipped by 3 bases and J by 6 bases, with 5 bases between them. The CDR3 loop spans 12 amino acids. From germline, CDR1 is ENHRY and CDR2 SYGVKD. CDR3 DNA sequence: TGTGCCATCAGTGATTCCGCCGGGGAGCTGTTTTTT. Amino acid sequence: CAISDSAGELFF.

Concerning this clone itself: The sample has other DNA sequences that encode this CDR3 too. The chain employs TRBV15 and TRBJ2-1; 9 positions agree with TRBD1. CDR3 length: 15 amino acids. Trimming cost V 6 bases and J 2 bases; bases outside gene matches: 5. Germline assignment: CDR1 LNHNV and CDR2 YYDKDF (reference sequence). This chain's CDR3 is CATRSGTGTYNEQFF. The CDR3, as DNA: TGTGCCACCAGGTCCGGGACAGGGACCTACAATGAGCAGTTCTTC.

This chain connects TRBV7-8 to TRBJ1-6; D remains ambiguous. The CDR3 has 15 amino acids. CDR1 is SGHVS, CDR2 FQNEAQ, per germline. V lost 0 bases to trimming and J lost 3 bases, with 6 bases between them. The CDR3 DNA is TGTGCCAGCAGCTTAGCGGCAGGCTATAATTCACCCCTCCACTTT. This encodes CASSLAAGYNSPLHF.

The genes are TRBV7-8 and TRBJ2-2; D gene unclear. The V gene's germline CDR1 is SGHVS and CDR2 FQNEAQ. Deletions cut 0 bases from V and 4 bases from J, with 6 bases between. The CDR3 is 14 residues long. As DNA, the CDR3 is TGTGCCAGCAGCTTAGCGCCGGTCACCGGGGAGCTGTTTTTT. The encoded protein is CASSLAPVTGELFF. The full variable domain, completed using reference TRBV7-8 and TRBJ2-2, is GAGVSQSPRYKVAKRGQDVALRCDPISGHVSLFWYQQALGQGPEFLTYFQNEAQLDKSGLPSDRFFAERPEGSVSTLKIQRTQQEDSAVYLCASSLAPVTGELFFGEGSRLTVL.

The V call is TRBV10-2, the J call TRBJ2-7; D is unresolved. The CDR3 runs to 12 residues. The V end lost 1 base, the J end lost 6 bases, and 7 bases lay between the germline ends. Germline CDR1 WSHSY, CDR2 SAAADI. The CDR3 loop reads CASSELTPEQYF. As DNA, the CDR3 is TGCGCCAGCAGTGAGTTGACACCCGAGCAGTACTTC.

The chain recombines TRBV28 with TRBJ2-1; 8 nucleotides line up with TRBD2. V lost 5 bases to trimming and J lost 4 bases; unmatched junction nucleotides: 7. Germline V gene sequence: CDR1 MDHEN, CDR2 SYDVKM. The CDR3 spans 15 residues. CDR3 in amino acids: CASSPTSGGYNEQFF. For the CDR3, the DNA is TGTGCCAGCAGTCCTACTAGCGGAGGGTACAATGAGCAGTTCTTC.

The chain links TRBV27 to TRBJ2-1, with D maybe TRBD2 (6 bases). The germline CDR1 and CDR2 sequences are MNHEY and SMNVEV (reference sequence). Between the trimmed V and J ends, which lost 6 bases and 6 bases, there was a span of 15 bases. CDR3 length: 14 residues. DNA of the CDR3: TGTGCCAGCAGCCTCCAGGAGGGGATCAATGAGCAGTTCTTC. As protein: CASSLQEGINEQFF.

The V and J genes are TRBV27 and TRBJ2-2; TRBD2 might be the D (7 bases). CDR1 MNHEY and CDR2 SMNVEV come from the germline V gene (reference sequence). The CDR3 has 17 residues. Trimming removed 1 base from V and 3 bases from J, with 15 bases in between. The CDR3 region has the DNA TGTGCCAGCAGTTTATTGAGGGGGGGGGCGTACACCGGGGAGCTGTTTTTT. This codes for CASSLLRGGAYTGELFF.

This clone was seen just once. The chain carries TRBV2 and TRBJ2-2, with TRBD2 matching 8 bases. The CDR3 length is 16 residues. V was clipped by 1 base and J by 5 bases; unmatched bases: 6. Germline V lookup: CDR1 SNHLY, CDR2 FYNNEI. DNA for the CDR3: TGTGCCAGCAGTGAAGTGCGGGGGGCTGGAACCGGGGAGCTGTTTTTT. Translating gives CASSEVRGAGTGELFF.

The CDR3 loop reads CATSGSGVQEQFF. In nucleotides, the CDR3 is TGTGCCACCAGCGGGTCCGGGGTTCAGGAGCAGTTCTTC. J is TRBJ2-1 and V is TRBV15; maybe TRBD2 (5 bases). CDR3 length: 13 residues. Germline values: CDR1 LNHNV, CDR2 YYDKDF (reference sequence). The V and J ends lost 5 bases and 10 bases respectively, with 15 bases between them.

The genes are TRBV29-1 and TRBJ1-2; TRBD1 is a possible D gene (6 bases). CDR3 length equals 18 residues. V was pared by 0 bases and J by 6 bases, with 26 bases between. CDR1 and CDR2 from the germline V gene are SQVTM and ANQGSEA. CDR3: CSVEDGGSPQGRIHGYTF. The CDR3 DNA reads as TGCAGCGTTGAAGATGGGGGTAGCCCCCAGGGGCGGATCCATGGCTACACCTTC.

CDR3 in amino acids: CASSLGVEGNTIYF. The CDR3, as DNA: TGTGCCAGCAGCTTAGGAGTGGAGGGAAACACCATATATTTT. The chain is built from TRBV7-9 and TRBJ1-3; D call uncertain. Germline CDR1 SEHNR, CDR2 FQNEAQ (reference sequence). This CDR3 is built from 14 residues. Trimming took off 1 base at V and 4 bases at J, with 8 bases between the two ends.

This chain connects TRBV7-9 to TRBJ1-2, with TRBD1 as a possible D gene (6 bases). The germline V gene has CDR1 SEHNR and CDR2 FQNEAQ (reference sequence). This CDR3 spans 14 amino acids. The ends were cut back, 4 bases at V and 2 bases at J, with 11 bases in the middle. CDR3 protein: CASSSRQVNYGYTF. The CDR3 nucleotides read TGTGCCAGCAGCTCGCGACAGGTGAACTATGGCTACACCTTC.

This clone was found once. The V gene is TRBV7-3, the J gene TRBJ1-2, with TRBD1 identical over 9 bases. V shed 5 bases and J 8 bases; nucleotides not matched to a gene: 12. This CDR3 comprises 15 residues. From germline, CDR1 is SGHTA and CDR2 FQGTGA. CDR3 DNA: TGTGCCAGCAGCGAATGGACAGGGGCGCAGGTGGGCTACACCTTC. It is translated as CASSEWTGAQVGYTF.

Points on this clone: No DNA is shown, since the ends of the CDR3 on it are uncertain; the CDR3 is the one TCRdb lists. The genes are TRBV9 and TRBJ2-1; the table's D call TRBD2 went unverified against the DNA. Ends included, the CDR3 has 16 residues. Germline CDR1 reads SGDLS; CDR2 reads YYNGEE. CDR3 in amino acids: CASSVDKVAGGSELFF.

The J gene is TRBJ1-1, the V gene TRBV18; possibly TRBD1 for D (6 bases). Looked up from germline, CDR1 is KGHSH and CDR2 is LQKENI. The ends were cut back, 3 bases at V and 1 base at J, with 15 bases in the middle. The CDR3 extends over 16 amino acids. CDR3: CASSPLGQIENTEAFF. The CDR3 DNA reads TGTGCCAGCTCACCTCTAGGACAGATTGAGAACACTGAAGCTTTCTTT.

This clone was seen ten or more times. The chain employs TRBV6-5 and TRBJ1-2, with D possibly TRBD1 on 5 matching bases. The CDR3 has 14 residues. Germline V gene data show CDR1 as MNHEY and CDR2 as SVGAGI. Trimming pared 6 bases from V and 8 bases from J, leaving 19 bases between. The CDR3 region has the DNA TGTGCCAGCAGCCCTACGACAGTCCAACGGGGCTACACCTTC. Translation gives CASSPTTVQRGYTF.

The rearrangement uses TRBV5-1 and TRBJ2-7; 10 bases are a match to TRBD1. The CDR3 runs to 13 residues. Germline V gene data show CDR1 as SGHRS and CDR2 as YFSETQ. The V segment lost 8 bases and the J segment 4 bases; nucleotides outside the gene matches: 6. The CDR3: CASRQGAGYEQYF. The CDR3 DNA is TGCGCCAGTCGACAGGGGGCGGGGTACGAGCAGTACTTC. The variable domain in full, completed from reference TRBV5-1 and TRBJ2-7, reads KAGVTQTPRYLIKTRGQQVTLSCSPISGHRSVSWYQQTPGQGLQFLFEYFSETQRNKGNFPGRFSGRQFSNSRSEMNVSTLELGDSALYLCASRQGAGYEQYFGPGTRLTVT.

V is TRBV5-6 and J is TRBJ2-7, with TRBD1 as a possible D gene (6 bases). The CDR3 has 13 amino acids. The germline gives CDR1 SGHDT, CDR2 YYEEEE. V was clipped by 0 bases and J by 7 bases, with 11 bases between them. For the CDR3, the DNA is TGTGCCAGCAGCTTGGGACAGGTCCAGGAGCAGTACTTC. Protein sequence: CASSLGQVQEQYF.

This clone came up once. CDR3 loop: CASSWGDRGPYEQYF. The CDR3 bases are TGTGCCAGCAGTTGGGGGGACAGGGGGCCCTACGAGCAGTACTTC. The V and J genes are TRBV27 and TRBJ2-7; TRBD1 matches 12 bases. Germline CDR1 MNHEY, CDR2 SMNVEV (reference sequence). The CDR3 runs to 15 residues. The J segment lost 2 bases and the V segment lost 4 bases, leaving 3 bases of the junction unmatched.

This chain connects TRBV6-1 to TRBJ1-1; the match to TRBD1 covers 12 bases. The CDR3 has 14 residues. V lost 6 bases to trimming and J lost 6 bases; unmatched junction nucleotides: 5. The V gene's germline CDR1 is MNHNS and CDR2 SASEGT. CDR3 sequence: CASRGDRGLAEAFF. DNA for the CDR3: TGTGCCAGCAGGGGGGACAGGGGGCTTGCTGAAGCTTTCTTT.

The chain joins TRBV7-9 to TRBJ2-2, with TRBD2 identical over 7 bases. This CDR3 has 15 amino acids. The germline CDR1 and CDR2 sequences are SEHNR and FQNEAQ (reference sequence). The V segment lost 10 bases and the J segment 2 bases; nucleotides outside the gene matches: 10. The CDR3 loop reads CATPGAGVNTGELFF. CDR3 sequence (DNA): TGTGCCACCCCGGGCGCGGGGGTCAACACCGGGGAGCTGTTTTTT.

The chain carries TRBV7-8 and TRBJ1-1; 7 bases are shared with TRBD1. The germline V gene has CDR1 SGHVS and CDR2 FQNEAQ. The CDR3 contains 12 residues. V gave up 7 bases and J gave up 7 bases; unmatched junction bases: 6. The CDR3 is CASTQGEIEAFF. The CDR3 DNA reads TGTGCCAGCACCCAGGGGGAAATTGAAGCTTTCTTT.

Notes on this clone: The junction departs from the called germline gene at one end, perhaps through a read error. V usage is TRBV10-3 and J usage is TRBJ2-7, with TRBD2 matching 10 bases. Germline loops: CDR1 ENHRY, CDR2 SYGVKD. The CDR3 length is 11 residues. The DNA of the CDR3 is TGTGCCATTTCACCGGGGACTAGCGTAGACTTC. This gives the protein CAISPGTSVDF.

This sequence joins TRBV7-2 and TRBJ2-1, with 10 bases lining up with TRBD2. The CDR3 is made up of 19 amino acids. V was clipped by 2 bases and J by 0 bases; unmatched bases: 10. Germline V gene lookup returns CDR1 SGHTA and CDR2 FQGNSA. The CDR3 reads CASSLFVAGGSSSYNEQFF. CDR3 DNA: TGTGCCAGCAGCTTATTTGTAGCGGGGGGTTCTAGCTCCTACAATGAGCAGTTCTTC.

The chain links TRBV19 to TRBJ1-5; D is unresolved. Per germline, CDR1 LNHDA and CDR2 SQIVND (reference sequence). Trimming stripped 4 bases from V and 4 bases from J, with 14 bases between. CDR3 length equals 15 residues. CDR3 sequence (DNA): TGTGCCAGTAGTAAGGAGGACGGAAGGAATCAGCCCCAGCATTTT. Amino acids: CASSKEDGRNQPQHF.

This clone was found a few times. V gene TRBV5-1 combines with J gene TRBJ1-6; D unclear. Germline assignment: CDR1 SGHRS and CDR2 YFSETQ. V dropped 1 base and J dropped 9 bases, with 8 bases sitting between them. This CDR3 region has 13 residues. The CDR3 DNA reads TGCGCCAGCAGCTTGATGGACTCTTCACCCCTCCACTTT. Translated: CASSLMDSSPLHF.

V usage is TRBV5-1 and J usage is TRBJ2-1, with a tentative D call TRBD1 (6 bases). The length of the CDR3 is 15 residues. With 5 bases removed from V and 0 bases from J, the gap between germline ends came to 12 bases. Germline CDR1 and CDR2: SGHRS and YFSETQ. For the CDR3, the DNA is TGCGCCAGCAGATCTGACAGGAGCTCCTACAATGAGCAGTTCTTC. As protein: CASRSDRSSYNEQFF.